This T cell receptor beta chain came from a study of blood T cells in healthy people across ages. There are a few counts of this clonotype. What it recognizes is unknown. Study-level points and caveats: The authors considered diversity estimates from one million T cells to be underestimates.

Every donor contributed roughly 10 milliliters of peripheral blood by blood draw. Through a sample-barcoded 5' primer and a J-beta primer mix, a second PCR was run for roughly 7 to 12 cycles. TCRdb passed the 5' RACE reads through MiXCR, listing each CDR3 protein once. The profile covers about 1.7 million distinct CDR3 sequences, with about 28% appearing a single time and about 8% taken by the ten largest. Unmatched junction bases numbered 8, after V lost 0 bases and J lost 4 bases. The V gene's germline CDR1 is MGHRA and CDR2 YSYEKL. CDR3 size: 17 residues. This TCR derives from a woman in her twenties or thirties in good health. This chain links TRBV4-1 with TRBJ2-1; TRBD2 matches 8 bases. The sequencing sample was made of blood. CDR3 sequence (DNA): TGCGCCAGCAGCCAAGACCTTCCAGCGGGGGCGTACAATGAGCAGTTCTTC. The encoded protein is CASSQDLPAGAYNEQFF.